A single TCR beta chain is shown here with its context. Data came from immunoSEQ multiplex PCR; TCRdb stores just in-frame clones and leaves some out. The data contain around 2.1 million clones, about 92% of them singletons. This entry is derived from a study of shared clonotypes between healthy human individuals. CD8 cells regarded as naive lacked CD45RO, were positively chosen for CCR7, and omitted terminally differentiated effector memory CD45RA+ cells. The receptor was derived from a man aged 18 to 30 in good health. Some clones in this sample may be carry-over from other donors' samples. The specimen was naive CD8+ T cells from PBMCs.

This CDR3 reads CASSPKTDGRENYGYTF. CDR3 bases: TGCGCCAGCAGCCCTAAAACCGACGGCAGGGAGAACTATGGCTACACCTTC. The V and J genes are TRBV4-1 and TRBJ1-2; the D gene is possibly TRBD1 (5 bases). With 4 bases removed from V and 2 bases from J, the gap between germline ends came to 20 bases. The length of the CDR3 is 17 residues. Germline V gene sequence: CDR1 MGHRA, CDR2 YSYEKL.